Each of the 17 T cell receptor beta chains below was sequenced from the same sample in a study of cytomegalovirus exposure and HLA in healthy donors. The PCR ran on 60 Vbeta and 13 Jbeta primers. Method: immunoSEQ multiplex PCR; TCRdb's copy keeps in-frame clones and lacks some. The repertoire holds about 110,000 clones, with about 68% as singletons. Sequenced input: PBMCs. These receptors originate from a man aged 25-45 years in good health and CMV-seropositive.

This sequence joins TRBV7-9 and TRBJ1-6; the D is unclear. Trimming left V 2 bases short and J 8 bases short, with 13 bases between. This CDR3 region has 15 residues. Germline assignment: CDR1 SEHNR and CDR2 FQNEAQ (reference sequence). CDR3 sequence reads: CASSLYSLRDSPLHF. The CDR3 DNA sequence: TGTGCCAGCAGCTTATATTCCCTACGAGATTCACCCCTCCACTTT.

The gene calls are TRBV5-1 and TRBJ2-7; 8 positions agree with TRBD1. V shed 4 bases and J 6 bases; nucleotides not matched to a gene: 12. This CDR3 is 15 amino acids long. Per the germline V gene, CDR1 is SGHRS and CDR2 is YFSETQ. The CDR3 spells CASSQGTGWGVEQYF. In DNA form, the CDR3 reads TGCGCCAGCAGCCAGGGGACAGGCTGGGGGGTCGAGCAGTACTTC.

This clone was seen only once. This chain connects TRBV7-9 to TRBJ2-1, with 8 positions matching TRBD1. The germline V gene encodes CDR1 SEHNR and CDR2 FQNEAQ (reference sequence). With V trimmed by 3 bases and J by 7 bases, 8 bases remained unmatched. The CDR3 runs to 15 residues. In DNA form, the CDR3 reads TGTGCCAGCAGCTTCGGATCAGGGGGCCCGAATGAGCAGTTCTTC. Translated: CASSFGSGGPNEQFF.

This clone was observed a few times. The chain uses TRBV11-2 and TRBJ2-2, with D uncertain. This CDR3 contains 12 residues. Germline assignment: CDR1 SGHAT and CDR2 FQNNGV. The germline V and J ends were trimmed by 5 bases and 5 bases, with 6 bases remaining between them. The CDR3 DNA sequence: TGTGCCAGCAGCCCGGGTACCGGGGAGCTGTTTTTT. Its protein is CASSPGTGELFF.

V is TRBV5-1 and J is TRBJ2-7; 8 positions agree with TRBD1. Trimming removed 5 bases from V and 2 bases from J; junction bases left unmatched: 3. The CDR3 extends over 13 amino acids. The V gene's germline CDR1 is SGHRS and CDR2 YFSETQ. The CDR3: CASSMTGAYEQYF. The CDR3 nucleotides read TGCGCCAGCAGTATGACAGGGGCCTACGAGCAGTACTTC.

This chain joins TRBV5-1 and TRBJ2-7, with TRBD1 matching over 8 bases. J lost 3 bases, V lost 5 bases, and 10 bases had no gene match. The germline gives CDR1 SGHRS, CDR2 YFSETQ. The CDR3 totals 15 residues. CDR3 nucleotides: TGCGCCAGCAGTTGGAATACGGACAGGGACTACGAGCAGTACTTC. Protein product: CASSWNTDRDYEQYF.

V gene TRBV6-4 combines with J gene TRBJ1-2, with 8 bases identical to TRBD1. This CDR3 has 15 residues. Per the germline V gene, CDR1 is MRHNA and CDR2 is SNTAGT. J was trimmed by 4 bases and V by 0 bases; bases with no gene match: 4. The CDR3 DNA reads TGTGCCAGCAGTGACTCAACAGGGGGAATCTATGGCTACACCTTC. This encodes CASSDSTGGIYGYTF.

The CDR3 region has the DNA TGTGCCAGCAGTCATACCGGGACAGGGTACACTGAAGCTTTCTTT. It yields the protein CASSHTGTGYTEAFF. The chain recombines TRBV7-9 with TRBJ1-1; 9 positions agree with TRBD1. The V gene end was trimmed by 6 bases and the J gene end by 3 bases; junction bases not matched to a gene: 8. CDR1 is SEHNR and CDR2 is FQNEAQ in the germline V gene (reference sequence). This CDR3 is 15 amino acids long. Filled out from reference TRBV7-9 and TRBJ1-1, the complete variable domain reads DTGVSQNPRHKITKRGQNVTFRCDPISEHNRLYWYRQTLGQGPEFLTYFQNEAQLEKSRLLSDRFSAERPKGSFSTLEIQRTEQGDSAMYLCASSHTGTGYTEAFFGQGTRLTVV.

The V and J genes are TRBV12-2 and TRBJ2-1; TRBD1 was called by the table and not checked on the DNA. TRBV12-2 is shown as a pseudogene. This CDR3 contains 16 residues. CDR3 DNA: TGTGCAAGTCGCTTACCGGAGGGGACAGAGTACAATGAGCAGTTCTTC. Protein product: CASRLPEGTEYNEQFF.

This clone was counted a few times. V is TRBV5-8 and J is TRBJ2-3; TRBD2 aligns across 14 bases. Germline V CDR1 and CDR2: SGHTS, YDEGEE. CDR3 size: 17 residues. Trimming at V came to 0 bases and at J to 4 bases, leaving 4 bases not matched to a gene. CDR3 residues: CASSLEGTSGGSDTQYF. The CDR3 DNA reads TGTGCCAGCAGCTTGGAAGGGACTAGCGGGGGTTCAGATACGCAGTATTTT.

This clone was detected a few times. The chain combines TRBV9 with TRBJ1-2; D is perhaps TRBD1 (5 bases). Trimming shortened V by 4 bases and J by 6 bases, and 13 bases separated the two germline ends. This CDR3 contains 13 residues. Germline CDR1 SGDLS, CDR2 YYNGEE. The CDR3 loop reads CASSFLDRNGYTF. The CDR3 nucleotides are TGTGCCAGCAGCTTCTTAGACAGAAATGGCTACACCTTC.

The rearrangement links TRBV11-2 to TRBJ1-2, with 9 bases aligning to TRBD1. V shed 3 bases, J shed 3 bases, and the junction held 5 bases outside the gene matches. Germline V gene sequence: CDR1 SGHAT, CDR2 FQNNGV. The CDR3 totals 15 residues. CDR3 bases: TGTGCCAGCAGCTTGGGGACAGGGAAGGACTATGGCTACACCTTC. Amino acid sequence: CASSLGTGKDYGYTF.

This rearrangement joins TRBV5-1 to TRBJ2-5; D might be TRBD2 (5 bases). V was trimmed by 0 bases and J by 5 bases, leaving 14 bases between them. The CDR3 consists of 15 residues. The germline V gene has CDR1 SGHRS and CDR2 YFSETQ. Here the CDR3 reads CASSLGVGAPETQYF. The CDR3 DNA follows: TGCGCCAGCAGCTTGGGAGTGGGAGCCCCCGAGACCCAGTACTTC.

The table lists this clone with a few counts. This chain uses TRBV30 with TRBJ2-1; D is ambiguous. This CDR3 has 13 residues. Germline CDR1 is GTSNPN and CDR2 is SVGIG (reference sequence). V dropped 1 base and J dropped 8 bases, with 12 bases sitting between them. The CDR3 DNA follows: TGTGCCTGGAGTGGAATAACAGTCCATGAGCAGTTCTTC. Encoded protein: CAWSGITVHEQFF. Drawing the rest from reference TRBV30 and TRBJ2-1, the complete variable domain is SQTIHQWPATLVQPVGSPLSLECTVEGTSNPNLYWYRQAAGRGLQLLFYSVGIGQISSEVPQNLSASRPQDRQFILSSKKLLLSDSGFYLCAWSGITVHEQFFGPGTRLTVL.

The CDR3 bases are TGTGCCAGCAGCTTAAACGAGAGAACCCAGTACTTC. Translation gives CASSLNERTQYF. The chain is built from TRBV7-9 and TRBJ2-5; D gene unclear. The CDR3 totals 12 residues. V gave up 2 bases and J gave up 8 bases, with 9 bases separating them. The germline V gene has CDR1 SEHNR and CDR2 FQNEAQ (reference sequence).

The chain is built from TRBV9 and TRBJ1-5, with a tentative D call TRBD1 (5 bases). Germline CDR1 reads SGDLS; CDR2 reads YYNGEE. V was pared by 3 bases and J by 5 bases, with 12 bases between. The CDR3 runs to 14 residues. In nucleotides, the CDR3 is TGTGCCAGCAGCGCCCTCGACAGCTATCAGCCCCAGCATTTT. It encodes CASSALDSYQPQHF. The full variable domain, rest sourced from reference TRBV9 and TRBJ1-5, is DSGVTQTPKHLITATGQRVTLRCSPRSGDLSVYWYQQSLDQGLQFLIQYYNGEERAKGNILERFSAQQFPDLHSELNLSSLELGDSALYFCASSALDSYQPQHFGDGTRLSIL.

This chain's CDR3 is CASSQAGGGQRGYTF. CDR3 DNA sequence: TGCGCCAGCAGCCAAGCTGGGGGCGGACAAAGGGGCTACACCTTC. The chain employs TRBV4-1 and TRBJ1-2; D is perhaps TRBD1 (6 bases). This CDR3 has 15 amino acids. The V gene lost 1 base and the J gene lost 8 bases, with 17 bases spanning the gap. Germline V gene sequence: CDR1 MGHRA, CDR2 YSYEKL.